The 22 T cell receptor beta chains below come from one sample, sequenced in a study of blood T cell repertoires in COVID-19. Method: immunoSEQ multiplex PCR; TCRdb's copy keeps in-frame clones and lacks some. Of about 280,000 clones in the sample, 65% to 90% are singletons; the top ten hold 10% to 15%. Specimen: peripheral blood. These receptors all stem from a human donor in a cohort sampled during active COVID-19.

CDR3 DNA sequence: TGCGCCAGCAGCCCGGGGACAGGGACATCAAGTGGCTACACCTTC. Its translation: CASSPGTGTSSGYTF. J is TRBJ1-2 and V is TRBV5-1; 9 bases are shared with TRBD1. This CDR3 comprises 15 residues. Germline trimming cut 4 bases from V and 7 bases from J; bases unmatched to any gene: 11. Per the germline V gene, CDR1 is SGHRS and CDR2 is YFSETQ.

The gene calls are TRBV18 and TRBJ1-1; D gene unclear. This CDR3 region has 13 residues. Trimming removed 3 bases at V and 4 bases at J, with 9 bases between. CDR1 KGHSH and CDR2 LQKENI come from the germline V gene. The CDR3, as DNA: TGTGCCAGCTCACCTATACGGGGCACTGAAGCTTTCTTT. It yields the protein CASSPIRGTEAFF.

The V call is TRBV18, the J call TRBJ1-1; TRBD1 matches at 7 bases. Germline CDR1 and CDR2: KGHSH and LQKENI. Trimming took 5 bases from V and 5 from J; bases not matched to a gene: 5. This CDR3 has 13 residues. This chain's CDR3 is CASSSYRGTEAFF. The CDR3 nucleotides are TGTGCCAGCTCATCCTACAGGGGAACTGAAGCTTTCTTT.

The chain couples TRBV3-1 (or the pseudogene TRBV3-2) to TRBJ2-7; weak D call: TRBD2 (5 bases). Germline V lookup: CDR1 LGHDT, CDR2 YNNKEL (reference sequence). V was trimmed by 4 bases and J by 2 bases, leaving 9 bases between them. This CDR3 spans 13 amino acids. This chain's CDR3 is CASSPSGTYEQYF. DNA for the CDR3: TGTGCCAGCAGCCCGTCCGGGACCTACGAGCAGTACTTC.

The rearrangement joins TRBV5-4 to TRBJ2-3, with D perhaps matching TRBD2 (6 bases). This CDR3 contains 15 residues. Germline CDR1 and CDR2: SGHNT and YYREEE (reference sequence). Trimming took 4 bases from V and 1 from J, leaving 13 bases between them. The CDR3 DNA follows: TGTGCCAGCAGCAACCGGGCTAGCGGCACAGATACGCAGTATTTT. It encodes CASSNRASGTDTQYF.

V and J are TRBV3-1 (or the pseudogene TRBV3-2) and TRBJ2-1; 10 nucleotides line up with TRBD2. V dropped 6 bases and J dropped 5; count of bases not matched to a gene: 7. CDR1 LGHDT and CDR2 YNNKEL come from the germline V gene (reference sequence). This CDR3 is built from 15 residues. The CDR3 nucleotides read TGTGCCAGCAGACGGCTAGCGGGAGAACACAATGAGCAGTTCTTC. Residues: CASRRLAGEHNEQFF.

CDR3 region: CASSSNRGSYGYTF. CDR3 DNA sequence: TGTGCCAGCAGCTCGAACAGGGGGAGCTATGGCTACACCTTC. This chain joins TRBV7-2 and TRBJ1-2; 8 nucleotides line up with TRBD1. This CDR3 is 14 amino acids long. Germline CDR1 reads SGHTA; CDR2 reads FQGNSA. The V and J ends lost 4 bases and 4 bases, in that order; junction bases with no gene match: 5.

This clone was seen once. This chain links TRBV7-9 with TRBJ2-3; TRBD1 aligns across 9 bases. Germline V gene data show CDR1 as SEHNR and CDR2 as FQNEAQ (reference sequence). V was clipped by 5 bases and J by 10 bases; unmatched bases: 7. This CDR3 spans 13 amino acids. CDR3 in amino acids: CASSQDRGSAQYF. The DNA for the CDR3 is TGTGCCAGCAGCCAGGACAGGGGTTCCGCGCAGTATTTT.

The rearrangement joins TRBV19 to TRBJ1-2, with 12 bases identical to TRBD1. The CDR3 sequence is 17 residues long. V lost 8 bases to trimming and J lost 2 bases; unmatched junction nucleotides: 12. Germline-derived CDR1 and CDR2 are LNHDA and SQIVND (reference sequence). DNA for the CDR3: TGTGCCAGTTCCTCCCGGGACAGGGGGCCACGCAACTATGGCTACACCTTC. Its translation: CASSSRDRGPRNYGYTF.

The J gene is TRBJ2-3, the V gene TRBV29-1; 8 bases line up with TRBD2. The CDR3 sequence is 13 residues long. V was pared by 7 bases and J by 2 bases, with 5 bases of the junction left unmatched. Germline V gives CDR1 SQVTM, CDR2 ANQGSEA. CDR3 DNA sequence: TGCAGCGCCGGGGGGGTCCCCACAGATACGCAGTATTTT. Translating it yields CSAGGVPTDTQYF.

This rearrangement joins TRBV9 to TRBJ2-5, with 7 bases lining up with TRBD2. The V gene's germline CDR1 is SGDLS and CDR2 YYNGEE. The CDR3 length is 19 residues. The V segment lost 0 bases and the J segment 2 bases; nucleotides outside the gene matches: 16. This CDR3 reads CASSVAGGPVVAGQETQYF. CDR3 in DNA: TGTGCCAGCAGCGTAGCTGGCGGTCCAGTGGTAGCGGGTCAAGAGACCCAGTACTTC.

Here the CDR3 reads CAWSGSGYSNQPQHF. As DNA, the CDR3 is TGTGCCTGGAGTGGGTCAGGGTACAGCAATCAGCCCCAGCATTTT. This chain connects TRBV30 to TRBJ1-5, with D perhaps matching TRBD1 (5 bases). Trimming cost V 1 base and J 1 base, with 11 bases left between them. CDR1 GTSNPN and CDR2 SVGIG come from the germline V gene (reference sequence). CDR3 size: 15 residues.

The chain uses TRBV28 and TRBJ2-7, with 9 nucleotides matching TRBD1. Germline values: CDR1 MDHEN, CDR2 SYDVKM. The trim removed 3 bases at V and 6 bases at J, leaving 6 bases unmatched. The CDR3 has 14 residues. DNA for the CDR3: TGTGCCAGCAGTTTGGGGGGACAGGGCGGCGAGCAGTACTTC. Protein product: CASSLGGQGGEQYF.

This chain connects TRBV14 to TRBJ2-1; TRBD2 agrees at 10 bases. This CDR3 contains 20 residues. Germline CDR1 reads SGHDN; CDR2 reads FVKESK. The trim removed 2 bases at V and 1 base at J, leaving 14 bases unmatched. CDR3 sequence reads: CASSQPRSGRAAISYNEQFF. The DNA of the CDR3 is TGTGCCAGCAGCCAACCGCGAAGCGGGAGGGCCGCGATATCCTACAATGAGCAGTTCTTC.

The sample holds a few counts of this clone. The rearrangement links TRBV4-2 to TRBJ2-7; tentatively, D is TRBD2 (6 bases). The CDR3 contains 15 residues. V gave up 4 bases and J gave up 5 bases, with 18 bases separating them. From germline, CDR1 is LGHNA and CDR2 YNFKEQ. CDR3 region: CASSPNIGTVDEQYF. DNA for the CDR3: TGTGCCAGCAGCCCAAACATAGGGACTGTTGACGAGCAGTACTTC.

This clone is a singleton in its sample. The CDR3 nucleotides read TGTGCCAGCAGTGAAGCAGCAGGGTTAGGGACAGGGGGTTACGGCATTCAGTACTTC. It specifies CASSEAAGLGTGGYGIQYF. The rearrangement joins TRBV6-1 to TRBJ2-4; 11 bases map to TRBD1. V lost 0 bases and J lost 9; bases outside the gene matches: 16. The CDR3 sequence is 19 residues long. Germline lookup yields CDR1 MNHNS and CDR2 SASEGT.

The rearrangement uses TRBV6-5 and TRBJ2-2; D is undetermined. This CDR3 spans 13 amino acids. The V gene lost 8 bases and the J gene lost 0 bases, with 7 bases spanning the gap. Germline CDR1 reads MNHEY; CDR2 reads SVGAGI. The CDR3 spells CASPHSNTGELFF. The CDR3 DNA follows: TGTGCCAGCCCTCACTCGAACACCGGGGAGCTGTTTTTT.

The chain recombines TRBV10-3 with TRBJ2-1, with 14 bases lining up with TRBD2. Germline CDR1 and CDR2: ENHRY and SYGVKD. With 4 bases clipped from V and 9 bases from J, the junction kept 5 bases outside the gene matches. The CDR3 has 15 residues. CDR3 nucleotides: TGTGCCATCAGTGGGGGACTAGCGGGAGTCGGTGAGCAGTTCTTC. This encodes CAISGGLAGVGEQFF.

The chain joins TRBV9 to TRBJ2-3; TRBD2 aligns across 9 bases. The J segment lost 6 bases and the V segment lost 0 bases, leaving 8 bases of the junction unmatched. Germline loops: CDR1 SGDLS, CDR2 YYNGEE. The CDR3 runs to 16 residues. CDR3 residues: CASSVGGGRGLDTQYF. The CDR3, as DNA: TGTGCCAGCAGCGTAGGTGGCGGGAGGGGACTCGATACGCAGTATTTT. Full variable domain (outside the CDR3, taken from reference TRBV9 and TRBJ2-3): DSGVTQTPKHLITATGQRVTLRCSPRSGDLSVYWYQQSLDQGLQFLIQYYNGEERAKGNILERFSAQQFPDLHSELNLSSLELGDSALYFCASSVGGGRGLDTQYFGPGTRLTVL.

The V call is TRBV3-1 (or the pseudogene TRBV3-2), the J call TRBJ2-1, with 13 positions matching TRBD2. This CDR3 has 15 amino acids. Trimming cost V 6 bases and J 7 bases; bases outside gene matches: 6. CDR1 is LGHDT, CDR2 YNNKEL, per germline (reference sequence). CDR3: CASRLAGGGWNEQFF. The DNA of the CDR3 is TGTGCCAGCAGACTAGCGGGAGGGGGCTGGAATGAGCAGTTCTTC.

This clone occurred once. V usage is TRBV6-2 or TRBV6-3 and J usage is TRBJ2-1, with 7 bases that match TRBD2. The CDR3 length is 15 residues. The germline CDR1 and CDR2 sequences are MNHEY and SVGEGT. The junction had 5 bases not matched to a gene; V was cut back by 0 bases and J by 6 bases. The CDR3 reads CASSYSAGEVNEQFF. CDR3 coding DNA: TGTGCCAGCAGTTACTCGGCGGGAGAGGTCAATGAGCAGTTCTTC.

The CDR3 loop reads CAISDAVQPQHF. As DNA, the CDR3 is TGTGCCATCAGTGACGCGGTTCAGCCCCAGCATTTT. The chain recombines TRBV10-3 with TRBJ1-5, with D unclear. Trimming left V 3 bases short and J 6 bases short, with 6 bases between. The CDR3 covers 12 residues. Germline loops: CDR1 ENHRY, CDR2 SYGVKD.